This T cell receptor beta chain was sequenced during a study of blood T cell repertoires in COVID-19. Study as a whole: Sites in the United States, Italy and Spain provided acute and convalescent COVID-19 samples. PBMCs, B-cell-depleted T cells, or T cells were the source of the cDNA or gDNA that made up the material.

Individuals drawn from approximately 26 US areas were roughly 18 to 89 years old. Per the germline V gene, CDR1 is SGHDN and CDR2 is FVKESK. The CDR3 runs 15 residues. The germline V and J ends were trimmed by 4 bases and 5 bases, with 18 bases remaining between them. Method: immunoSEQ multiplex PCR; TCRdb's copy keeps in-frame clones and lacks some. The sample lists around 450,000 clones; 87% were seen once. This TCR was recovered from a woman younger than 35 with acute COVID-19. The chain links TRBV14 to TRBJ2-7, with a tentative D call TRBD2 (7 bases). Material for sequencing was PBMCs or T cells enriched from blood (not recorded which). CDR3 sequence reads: CASSRTLGGQHEQYF. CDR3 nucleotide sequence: TGTGCCAGCAGCCGGACACTGGGGGGGCAGCACGAGCAGTACTTC.